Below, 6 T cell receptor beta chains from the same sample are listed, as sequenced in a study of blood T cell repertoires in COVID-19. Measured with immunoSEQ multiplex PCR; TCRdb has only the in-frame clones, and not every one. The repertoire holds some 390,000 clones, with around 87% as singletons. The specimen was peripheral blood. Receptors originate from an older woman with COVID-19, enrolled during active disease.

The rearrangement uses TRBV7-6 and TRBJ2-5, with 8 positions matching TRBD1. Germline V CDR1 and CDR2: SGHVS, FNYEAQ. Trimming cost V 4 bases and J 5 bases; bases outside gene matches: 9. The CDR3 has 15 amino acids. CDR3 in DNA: TGTGCCAGCAGCTCTATTAGGCAGGGGGCTGAGACCCAGTACTTC. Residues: CASSSIRQGAETQYF.

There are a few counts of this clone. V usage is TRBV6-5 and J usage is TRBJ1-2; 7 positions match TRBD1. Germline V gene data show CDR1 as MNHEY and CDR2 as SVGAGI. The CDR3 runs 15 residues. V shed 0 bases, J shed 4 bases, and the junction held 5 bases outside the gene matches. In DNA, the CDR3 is TGTGCCAGCAGTTACTCCCTCGGGACAGCCTATGGCTACACCTTC. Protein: CASSYSLGTAYGYTF.

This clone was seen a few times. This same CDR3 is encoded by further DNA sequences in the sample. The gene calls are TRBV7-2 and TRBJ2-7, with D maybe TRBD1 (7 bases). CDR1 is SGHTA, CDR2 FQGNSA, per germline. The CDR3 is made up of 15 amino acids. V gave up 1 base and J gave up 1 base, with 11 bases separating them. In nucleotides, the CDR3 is TGTGCCAGCAGCTTAGTTCCAGGGGGGTCCTACGAGCAGTACTTC. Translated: CASSLVPGGSYEQYF.

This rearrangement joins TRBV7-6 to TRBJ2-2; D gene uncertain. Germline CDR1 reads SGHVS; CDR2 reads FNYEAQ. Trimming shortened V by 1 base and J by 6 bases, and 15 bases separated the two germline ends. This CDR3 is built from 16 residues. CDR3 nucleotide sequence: TGTGCCAGCAGCTTAGGTCCTGTCGCGAGATCCGGGGAGCTGTTTTTT. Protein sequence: CASSLGPVARSGELFF.

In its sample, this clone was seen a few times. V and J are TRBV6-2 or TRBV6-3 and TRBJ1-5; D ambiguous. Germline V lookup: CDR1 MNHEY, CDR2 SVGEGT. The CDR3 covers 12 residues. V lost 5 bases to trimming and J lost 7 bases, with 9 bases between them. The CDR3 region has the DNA TGTGCCAGCAGTACTCAGGTGCAGCCCCAGCATTTT. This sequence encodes CASSTQVQPQHF.

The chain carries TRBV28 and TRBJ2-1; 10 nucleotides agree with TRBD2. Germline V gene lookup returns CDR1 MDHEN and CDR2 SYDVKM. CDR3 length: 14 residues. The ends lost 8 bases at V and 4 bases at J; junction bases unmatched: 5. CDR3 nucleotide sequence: TGTGCCAGCCATAGCGGGGGGCAATACAATGAGCAGTTCTTC. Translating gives CASHSGGQYNEQFF.